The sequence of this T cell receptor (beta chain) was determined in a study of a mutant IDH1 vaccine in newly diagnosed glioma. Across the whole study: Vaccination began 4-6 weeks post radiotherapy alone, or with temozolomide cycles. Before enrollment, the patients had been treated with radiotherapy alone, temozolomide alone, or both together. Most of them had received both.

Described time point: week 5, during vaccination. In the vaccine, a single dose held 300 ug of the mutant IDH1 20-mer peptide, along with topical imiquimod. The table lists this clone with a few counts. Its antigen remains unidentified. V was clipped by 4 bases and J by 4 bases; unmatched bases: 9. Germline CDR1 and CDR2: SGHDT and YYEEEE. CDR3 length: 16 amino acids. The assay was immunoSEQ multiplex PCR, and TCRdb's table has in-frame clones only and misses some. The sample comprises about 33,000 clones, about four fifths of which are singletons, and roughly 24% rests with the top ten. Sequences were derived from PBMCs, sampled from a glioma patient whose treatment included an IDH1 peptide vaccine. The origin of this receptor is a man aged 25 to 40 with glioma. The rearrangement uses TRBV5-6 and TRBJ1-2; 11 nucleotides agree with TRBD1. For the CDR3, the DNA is TGTGCCAGCAGCAACCGGGACAGGGGGTCCGTCTATGGCTACACCTTC. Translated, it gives CASSNRDRGSVYGYTF.